Following are 27 T cell receptor beta chains from one sample sequenced in a study of blood T cells in healthy people across ages. The authors ran a second PCR of roughly 6 to 12 cycles using a sample-barcoded 5' primer and a J-beta primer mix. In TCRdb, the 5' RACE reads were re-called with MiXCR into one record per CDR3 protein. The table includes fewer than 1 million distinct CDR3 sequences, under 55% detected once. Material: blood. The receptors shown here come from a man in his sixties in good health.

The genes are TRBV6-1 and TRBJ2-1; 13 bases line up with TRBD2. Trimming cost V 5 bases and J 9 bases; bases outside gene matches: 19. Germline V gives CDR1 MNHNS, CDR2 SASEGT. The CDR3 spans 19 residues. The CDR3 reads CASSPRWTSGSQSGCEQFF. DNA for the CDR3: TGTGCCAGCAGTCCCCGCTGGACTAGCGGGAGTCAATCAGGTTGTGAGCAGTTCTTC.

This chain joins TRBV20-1 and TRBJ2-7; TRBD2 agrees at 10 bases. CDR3 length equals 14 residues. The V gene's germline CDR1 is DFQATT and CDR2 SNEGSKA (reference sequence). The V and J ends lost 6 bases and 1 base, in that order; junction bases with no gene match: 6. The chain's CDR3 is CSAKGLALSYEQYF. The CDR3 DNA reads as TGCAGTGCCAAGGGACTAGCGCTTTCCTACGAGCAGTACTTC.

The chain combines TRBV5-1 with TRBJ2-4, with D possibly being TRBD1 (6 bases). V dropped 2 bases and J dropped 5 bases, with 11 bases sitting between them. CDR3 length: 14 amino acids. CDR1 SGHRS and CDR2 YFSETQ come from the germline V gene. Written as DNA, the CDR3 is TGCGCCAGCAGCTTCACAGGGCCGGAAAACATTCAGTACTTC. This gives the protein CASSFTGPENIQYF.

The chain recombines TRBV2 with TRBJ2-7; D is possibly TRBD2 (5 bases). The J call may be wrong; the DNA end is better matched by TRBJ2-5. The CDR3 contains 12 residues. Germline V gene data show CDR1 as SNHLY and CDR2 as FYNNEI. CDR3 loop: CASEGPEETQYF. CDR3 sequence (DNA): TGTGCCAGCGAGGGCCCCGAGGAGACCCAGTACTTC.

In this sample, this clonotype turned up a few times. The CDR3 spells CSVGGVVVKSTDTQYF. The CDR3 coding sequence is TGCAGCGTTGGAGGCGTAGTTGTGAAGAGCACAGATACGCAGTATTTT. The chain joins TRBV29-1 to TRBJ2-3; D is uncertain. The V end was cut by 4 bases, the J end by 0 bases, with 17 bases between. The CDR3 is 16 amino acids. Germline V gene data show CDR1 as SQVTM and CDR2 as ANQGSEA.

This chain joins TRBV29-1 and TRBJ2-1, with 8 bases that match TRBD2. CDR1 is SQVTM, CDR2 ANQGSEA, per germline. The CDR3 extends over 14 amino acids. Losses at the gene ends were 7 bases for V and 4 bases for J; bases not matched to a gene: 9. For the CDR3, the DNA is TGCAGCGCTTTGACTAGCGTCGGGTACAATGAGCAGTTCTTC. Translation gives CSALTSVGYNEQFF.

Concerning this clonotype itself: At one boundary the junction diverges from the germline segment, which might be a read error. The chain joins TRBV2 to TRBJ1-4; D unresolved. The CDR3 sequence is 15 residues long. CDR1 and CDR2 (germline): SNHLY, FYNNEI. The chain's CDR3 is CTSSEAPATNERLFF. DNA of the CDR3: TGTACCAGCAGTGAAGCGCCTGCAACTAATGAAAGACTGTTTTTT.

The genes are TRBV7-9 and TRBJ2-4; the D is unclear. The CDR3 sequence is 18 residues long. Germline V lookup: CDR1 SEHNR, CDR2 FQNEAQ (reference sequence). V lost 4 bases, J lost 0 bases, and 19 bases lay in between. CDR3 loop: CASSSSRPSWGAKNIQYF. In DNA, the CDR3 is TGTGCCAGCAGCTCATCCCGGCCCTCATGGGGAGCCAAAAACATTCAGTACTTC.

The rearrangement joins TRBV27 to TRBJ2-7; TRBD2 might be the D (6 bases). Germline CDR1 and CDR2: MNHEY and SMNVEV (reference sequence). The V and J ends lost 2 bases and 7 bases respectively, with 18 bases between them. The CDR3 runs 15 residues. The CDR3 spells CASSLGGMSHNEQYF. The CDR3 DNA sequence: TGTGCCAGCAGTTTAGGGGGGATGAGTCACAATGAGCAGTACTTC.

The V and J genes are TRBV10-3 and TRBJ2-5, with TRBD1 matching over 11 bases. The CDR3 runs to 15 residues. CDR1 ENHRY and CDR2 SYGVKD come from the germline V gene. With V trimmed by 10 bases and J by 3 bases, 10 bases remained unmatched. The CDR3 DNA reads as TGTGCCACCCACGGGACAGGGGGGAGAAAAGAGACCCAGTACTTC. It specifies CATHGTGGRKETQYF.

As regards this clonotype: A read error may explain this, as a much larger clone is one base away. The chain couples TRBV27 to TRBJ1-2; no definite D call. The CDR3 loop spans 13 amino acids. Germline lookup yields CDR1 MNHEY and CDR2 SMNVEV (reference sequence). The DNA for the CDR3 is TGTGCCAGCAGTTTAAACGGCAAAAGAGGCTGCACCTTC. Its translation is CASSLNGKRGCTF.

This clonotype was picked up one time. At one of its ends the junction is not consistent with the germline gene, which may arise from a read error. J is TRBJ2-5 and V is TRBV15; TRBD1 matches 8 bases. The CDR3 spans 15 residues. Germline assignment: CDR1 LNHNV and CDR2 YYDKDF (reference sequence). The CDR3 reads CATRRQDRGGETQYF. The CDR3 DNA reads as TGTGCCACCCGCAGACAAGACAGGGGAGGTGAGACCCAGTACTTC.

The chain uses TRBV6-5 and TRBJ1-1; D call uncertain. The CDR3 consists of 17 residues. V lost 3 bases and J lost 3, with 20 bases in between. Germline assignment: CDR1 MNHEY and CDR2 SVGAGI. For the CDR3, the DNA is TGTGCCAGCAGTTATATCACTAAGGGCCAGAGCCACACTGAAGCTTTCTTT. Translation gives CASSYITKGQSHTEAFF.

This clonotype was observed once. The CDR3, as DNA: TGTGCCAGCAGTGTGGGGGGGGCCGAGACCCAGTACTTC. Translation: CASSVGGAETQYF. V gene TRBV28 combines with J gene TRBJ2-5, with D possibly TRBD2 on 7 matching bases. Germline V gene lookup returns CDR1 MDHEN and CDR2 SYDVKM. Trimming stripped 5 bases from V and 5 bases from J, with 12 bases between. The CDR3 extends over 13 amino acids.

The chain couples TRBV5-1 to TRBJ2-5, with D perhaps TRBD2 (5 bases). With 7 bases removed from V and 3 bases from J, the gap between germline ends came to 13 bases. The CDR3 consists of 13 residues. Per the germline V gene, CDR1 is SGHRS and CDR2 is YFSETQ. CDR3 DNA sequence: TGCGCCAGCCGATCTAGCTCCAAAGAGACCCAGTACTTC. It translates to CASRSSSKETQYF.

V and J are TRBV12-5 and TRBJ2-7; no clear D. Per the germline V gene, CDR1 is LGHNT and CDR2 is FRNRAP. This CDR3 spans 12 amino acids. V lost 0 bases and J 4 bases, leaving 4 bases between the germline ends. CDR3 nucleotide sequence: TGTGCTAGTGGTTTGGTCGGATACGAGCAGTACTTC. Protein sequence: CASGLVGYEQYF.

This clonotype appeared once. The chain carries TRBV6-2 or TRBV6-3 and TRBJ1-2; a weak D match, TRBD1 (6 bases). Trimming removed 6 bases from V and 6 bases from J, with 14 bases in between. The CDR3 has 13 amino acids. CDR1 is MNHEY, CDR2 SVGEGT, per germline. The CDR3 spells CASSPQGGNGYTF. The CDR3 bases are TGTGCCAGCAGCCCACAGGGTGGTAATGGCTACACCTTC.

This clonotype is a singleton in its sample. This chain connects TRBV12-3 or TRBV12-4 to TRBJ2-7; the match to TRBD1 covers 8 bases. V shed 3 bases and J 10 bases; nucleotides not matched to a gene: 5. CDR3 size: 12 residues. The CDR3 coding sequence is TGTGCCAGCAGTTTGGACGGACAGGGACAGTACTTC. Translating it yields CASSLDGQGQYF.

The V gene is TRBV15, the J gene TRBJ1-1, with D unclear. Germline CDR1 and CDR2: LNHNV and YYDKDF (reference sequence). Deletions cut 0 bases from V and 3 bases from J, with 14 bases between. The CDR3 spans 16 residues. The CDR3 protein is CATSRDGGGLYTEAFF. The CDR3 coding sequence is TGTGCCACCAGCAGAGACGGTGGAGGGCTATACACTGAAGCTTTCTTT.

The chain couples TRBV6-2 or TRBV6-3 to TRBJ2-1, with TRBD2 matching over 8 bases. The CDR3 totals 16 residues. CDR1 is MNHEY and CDR2 is SVGEGT in the germline V gene. Trimming took 2 bases from V and 9 from J; bases not matched to a gene: 12. The CDR3 coding sequence is TGTGCCAGCAGTTACGGGACGGGGGGGCGCTGGGGTGAGCAGTTCTTC. This codes for CASSYGTGGRWGEQFF.

V is TRBV5-1 and J is TRBJ1-4; possibly TRBD1 for D (5 bases). The V gene's germline CDR1 is SGHRS and CDR2 YFSETQ. The ends were cut back, 2 bases at V and 1 base at J, with 6 bases in the middle. The CDR3 contains 14 residues. The CDR3 DNA follows: TGCGCCAGCAGCTTTACAGGAACTAATGAAAAACTGTTTTTT. Translation: CASSFTGTNEKLFF. The whole variable domain, remainder taken from reference TRBV5-1 and TRBJ1-4, is KAGVTQTPRYLIKTRGQQVTLSCSPISGHRSVSWYQQTPGQGLQFLFEYFSETQRNKGNFPGRFSGRQFSNSRSEMNVSTLELGDSALYLCASSFTGTNEKLFFGSGTQLSVL.

The rearrangement uses TRBV20-1 and TRBJ2-3; D may be TRBD1 (5 bases). From germline, CDR1 is DFQATT and CDR2 SNEGSKA (reference sequence). The CDR3 is 16 residues long. Trimming took 2 bases from V and 2 from J, leaving 17 bases between them. In DNA form, the CDR3 reads TGCAGTGCTAGACGTCAGGGCTACTTTGACACAGATACGCAGTATTTT. Its translation: CSARRQGYFDTDTQYF.

CDR3 in amino acids: CASSVGGPANEQFF. CDR3 coding DNA: TGTGCCAGCAGCGTTGGGGGTCCCGCCAATGAGCAGTTCTTC. The chain uses TRBV9 and TRBJ2-1; D might be TRBD1 or TRBD2, each matching 5 bases. Trimming removed 2 bases from V and 6 bases from J, with 12 bases in between. The CDR3 has 14 amino acids. Germline V gives CDR1 SGDLS, CDR2 YYNGEE.

The sample holds a few counts of this clonotype. The chain has TRBV6-5 and TRBJ2-5, with D unclear. The J call is in doubt because the DNA end fits TRBJ2-7 better. Germline loops: CDR1 MNHEY, CDR2 SVGAGI. This CDR3 is 13 amino acids long. The CDR3 DNA follows: TGTGCCAGCAGGGAACCGAACTCCTACGAGCAGTACTTC. Translated, it gives CASREPNSYEQYF.

The CDR3 DNA sequence: TGCGCCAGCAGCTTGGGTGGGGGGGCTTCCTACAATGAGCAGTTCTTC. Amino acids: CASSLGGGASYNEQFF. The genes are TRBV5-1 and TRBJ2-1; tentatively, D is TRBD2 (7 bases). Germline V gives CDR1 SGHRS, CDR2 YFSETQ. V lost 0 bases, J lost 1 base, and 11 bases lay in between. CDR3 size: 16 residues.

This clonotype was seen only a few times. The rearrangement links TRBV5-6 to TRBJ2-7, with TRBD2 matching 13 bases. The CDR3 has 14 residues. CDR1 is SGHDT and CDR2 is YYEEEE in the germline V gene. V was clipped by 4 bases and J by 7 bases; unmatched bases: 5. Here the CDR3 reads CASSGGLAGEEQYF. The CDR3 DNA sequence: TGTGCCAGCAGCGGAGGACTAGCGGGGGAAGAGCAGTACTTC.

This chain links TRBV14 with TRBJ1-4; no reliable D call. Trimming stripped 1 base from V and 11 bases from J, with 5 bases between. Germline CDR1 SGHDN, CDR2 FVKESK. This CDR3 contains 11 residues. The CDR3: CASSQVGKLFF. DNA of the CDR3: TGTGCCAGCAGCCAAGTGGGGAAACTGTTTTTT.